The subject of this entry is one T cell receptor (beta chain). The data were obtained in a study of blood T cell repertoires in COVID-19. Study information: From the United States, Italy and Spain came samples of acute and convalescent COVID-19.

The V gene lost 2 bases and the J gene lost 2 bases, with 14 bases spanning the gap. CDR1 and CDR2 from the germline V gene are KGHSH and LQKENI. The CDR3 runs to 16 residues. TCRdb keeps only in-frame clones here, not all; method: immunoSEQ multiplex PCR. In the table there are more than 300,000 clones, over 70% of which are singletons. This receptor was identified in a woman in her forties or fifties with acute or convalescent COVID-19. The sequenced material came from peripheral blood. This sequence joins TRBV18 and TRBJ2-3; a weak D match, TRBD2 (6 bases). The CDR3 nucleotides read TGTGCCAGCTCACCATTGGCAGTAGCGGTCACAGATACGCAGTATTTT. Translating it yields CASSPLAVAVTDTQYF. Filled out from reference TRBV18 and TRBJ2-3, the complete variable domain reads NAGVMQNPRHLVRRRGQEARLRCSPMKGHSHVYWYRQLPEEGLKFMVYLQKENIIDESGMPKERFSAEFPKEGPSILRIQQVVRGDSAAYFCASSPLAVAVTDTQYFGPGTRLTVL.